What follows is one T cell receptor (beta chain) and its context. The antigen remains unidentified. In the PCR, 60 Vbeta and 13 Jbeta primers were used. Authors' data handling: Around 11 million of some 80 million unique TCR beta chains were shared, per a later count. TCRdb keeps only in-frame clones here, not all; method: immunoSEQ multiplex PCR. The D gene and trimming were derived from the DNA, and the V and J assignments and clone size from that table. The repertoire holds about 37,000 clones, with around two thirds as singletons. This entry is derived from a study of cytomegalovirus exposure and HLA in healthy donors. Study information: Ancestry clustering placed 70% to 85% of roughly 400 genotyped donors in the Caucasian-associated cluster.

General study findings and limits: After further analysis at a later stage, 16,951 TCR beta sequences were associated with HLA alleles at 0.05 false discovery rate.

The sequenced sample was PBMCs. The source of this sequence is a man aged 25 to 40 in good health and CMV-seronegative.

In DNA, the CDR3 is TGTGCCAGCAGCTTGTCCATGAACACTGAAGCTTTCTTT. Translating it yields CASSLSMNTEAFF. V is TRBV7-3 and J is TRBJ1-1; D gene ambiguous. Trimming left V 3 bases short and J 0 bases short, with 5 bases between. Germline assignment: CDR1 SGHTA and CDR2 FQGTGA. The CDR3 contains 13 residues.